The 25 T cell receptor beta chains in this list originate from one sample, sequenced in a study of blood T cell repertoires in COVID-19. Using immunoSEQ multiplex PCR, the repertoire was profiled, and TCRdb retains in-frame clones only, with some absent. The sample holds around 100,000 clones, roughly 92% seen once. Sequencing was performed on peripheral blood. These TCRs come from a man in his forties or fifties with active COVID-19.

This sequence joins TRBV27 and TRBJ2-6; possible D gene TRBD1, 5 bases. Trimming took off 6 bases at V and 1 base at J, with 22 bases between the two ends. This CDR3 is 19 amino acids long. Germline-derived CDR1 and CDR2 are MNHEY and SMNVEV (reference sequence). The CDR3 sequence: CASSPGTGLPGSGANVLTF. The CDR3 DNA sequence: TGTGCCAGCAGCCCGGGTACAGGCCTCCCGGGTTCTGGGGCCAACGTCCTGACTTTC.

The rearrangement uses TRBV5-6 and TRBJ2-3; maybe TRBD2 (6 bases). In germline, CDR1 is SGHDT, CDR2 YYEEEE. V gave up 1 base and J gave up 2 bases, with 14 bases separating them. The CDR3 covers 16 residues. The CDR3 DNA is TGTGCCAGCAGCTTGAATCTAGCGCAGCCCACAGATACGCAGTATTTT. Translating gives CASSLNLAQPTDTQYF.

The V gene is TRBV30, the J gene TRBJ1-1, with 7 bases lining up with TRBD1. Trimming took 0 bases from V and 5 from J; bases not matched to a gene: 6. The CDR3 spans 14 residues. CDR1 is GTSNPN and CDR2 is SVGIG in the germline V gene (reference sequence). This chain's CDR3 is CAWSVVRGNTEAFF. The CDR3 DNA is TGTGCCTGGAGTGTAGTCAGGGGGAATACTGAAGCTTTCTTT.

V usage is TRBV11-2 and J usage is TRBJ2-2, with no clear D. CDR3 size: 16 residues. Germline-derived CDR1 and CDR2 are SGHAT and FQNNGV. The germline V and J ends were trimmed by 2 bases and 0 bases, with 10 bases remaining between them. CDR3 amino acids: CASSLHTYANTGELFF. The CDR3 DNA is TGTGCCAGCAGCTTACACACGTACGCGAACACCGGGGAGCTGTTTTTT.

The V gene is TRBV3-1 (or the pseudogene TRBV3-2), the J gene TRBJ2-7; 8 bases are shared with TRBD1. This CDR3 region has 13 residues. V shed 6 bases and J 4 bases; nucleotides not matched to a gene: 5. In germline, CDR1 is LGHDT, CDR2 YNNKEL (reference sequence). The CDR3: CASSTGGKYEQYF. The CDR3 DNA reads as TGTGCCAGCAGTACAGGGGGAAAATACGAGCAGTACTTC.

This clone appeared once. This chain uses TRBV5-1 with TRBJ2-1; 10 bases match TRBD2. The CDR3 has 15 amino acids. Germline CDR1 is SGHRS and CDR2 is YFSETQ. The V gene end was trimmed by 1 base and the J gene end by 9 bases; junction bases not matched to a gene: 7. CDR3 sequence: CASSLSSGRISEQFF. CDR3 sequence (DNA): TGCGCCAGCAGCTTGTCTAGCGGGAGAATTAGTGAGCAGTTCTTC.

The chain links TRBV5-1 to TRBJ2-3; tentatively, D is TRBD2 (6 bases). The CDR3 is 15 amino acids. The V gene's germline CDR1 is SGHRS and CDR2 YFSETQ. The ends were cut back, 7 bases at V and 0 bases at J, with 15 bases in the middle. The DNA for the CDR3 is TGCGCCAGCCGTTCTGTGGGAGGAAGCACAGATACGCAGTATTTT. Amino acids: CASRSVGGSTDTQYF.

V and J are TRBV6-5 and TRBJ1-1; 7 nucleotides align to TRBD1. Germline assignment: CDR1 MNHEY and CDR2 SVGAGI. J lost 6 bases, V lost 6 bases, and 7 bases had no gene match. CDR3 length equals 13 residues. DNA for the CDR3: TGTGCCAGCAGCCGCAGCCAGGGGGCTGAAGCTTTCTTT. It codes for CASSRSQGAEAFF.

The chain links TRBV29-1 to TRBJ1-2, with 8 bases identical to TRBD1. V gave up 7 bases and J gave up 8 bases; unmatched junction bases: 6. Germline lookup yields CDR1 SQVTM and CDR2 ANQGSEA. The CDR3 spans 11 residues. CDR3 protein: CSADRVRGYTF. The CDR3 nucleotides read TGCAGCGCGGACAGGGTGAGAGGCTACACCTTC.

This clone was picked up a small number of times. V usage is TRBV21-1 and J usage is TRBJ2-7; the table's D gene call, TRBD2, was not cross checked with the DNA. TRBV21-1 is described as a pseudogene. This CDR3 is 14 amino acids long. CDR3 DNA sequence: TGTGCCAGCAGCAAGCAGCGGGGGAGCTACGAGCAGTACTTC. Translation: CASSKQRGSYEQYF.

The rearrangement links TRBV4-2 to TRBJ1-1, with TRBD1 identical over 7 bases. V was clipped by 0 bases and J by 5 bases; unmatched bases: 3. This CDR3 spans 14 amino acids. Looked up from germline, CDR1 is LGHNA and CDR2 is YNFKEQ. The CDR3 protein is CASSQEGRGTEAFF. CDR3 DNA: TGTGCCAGCAGCCAAGAGGGCAGGGGGACTGAAGCTTTCTTT.

This clone was picked up one time. The J gene is TRBJ1-3, the V gene TRBV6-6; TRBD1 agrees at 7 bases. The CDR3 length is 14 residues. The germline gives CDR1 MNHNY, CDR2 SVGAGI (reference sequence). The junction had 5 bases not matched to a gene; V was cut back by 5 bases and J by 4 bases. This chain's CDR3 is CASSTTGIGNTIYF. The CDR3 DNA reads TGTGCCAGCAGTACGACAGGGATAGGAAACACCATATATTTT.

This clone was counted a single time. The rearrangement uses TRBV11-2 and TRBJ2-7; a possible D gene is TRBD1 (5 bases). Trimming stripped 0 bases from V and 4 bases from J, with 13 bases between. The CDR3 contains 15 residues. CDR1 and CDR2 from the germline V gene are SGHAT and FQNNGV. The DNA of the CDR3 is TGTGCCAGCAGCTTAGAGCCAGGGTTTCGGTACGAGCAGTACGTC. Translation: CASSLEPGFRYEQYV.

The V and J genes are TRBV2 and TRBJ1-5; 9 nucleotides align to TRBD1. Germline V gene lookup returns CDR1 SNHLY and CDR2 FYNNEI. The CDR3 has 14 residues. The J segment lost 6 bases and the V segment lost 4 bases, leaving 4 bases of the junction unmatched. CDR3 nucleotides: TGTGCCAGCAGTGGCGGGACAGGGAGTCAGCCCCAGCATTTT. Protein product: CASSGGTGSQPQHF.

The rearrangement links TRBV9 to TRBJ1-1; 7 bases agree with TRBD1. The trim removed 3 bases at V and 3 bases at J, leaving 5 bases unmatched. This CDR3 region has 14 residues. Germline assignment: CDR1 SGDLS and CDR2 YYNGEE. This CDR3 is CASSAEGADTEAFF. In DNA, the CDR3 is TGTGCCAGCAGCGCCGAGGGGGCGGACACTGAAGCTTTCTTT.

The chain combines TRBV10-2 with TRBJ2-5; TRBD1 might be the D (5 bases). Germline V CDR1 and CDR2: WSHSY, SAAADI. CDR3 length: 13 residues. The V and J ends lost 5 bases and 2 bases respectively, with 9 bases between them. CDR3 sequence: CASSRQKQETQYF. For the CDR3, the DNA is TGCGCCAGCAGTAGACAGAAACAAGAGACCCAGTACTTC.

This sequence joins TRBV14 and TRBJ2-1; TRBD2 matches 10 bases. CDR1 and CDR2 (germline): SGHDN, FVKESK. V gave up 3 bases and J gave up 4 bases; unmatched junction bases: 3. The CDR3 consists of 15 residues. As DNA, the CDR3 is TGTGCCAGCAGCCAGACTAGCGGGCTTTACAATGAGCAGTTCTTC. This codes for CASSQTSGLYNEQFF.

The V call is TRBV6-5, the J call TRBJ1-1, with D uncertain. Germline CDR1 and CDR2: MNHEY and SVGAGI. Trimming pared 2 bases from V and 9 bases from J, leaving 10 bases between. This CDR3 spans 12 amino acids. CDR3: CASSYRRGQAFF. DNA of the CDR3: TGTGCCAGCAGTTACCGCCGAGGGCAAGCTTTCTTT.

The chain employs TRBV12-3 or TRBV12-4 and TRBJ1-1, with D unclear. V was shortened by 2 bases and J by 7 bases, with 5 bases between the two germline ends. The CDR3 runs to 11 residues. CDR3 coding DNA: TGTGCCAGCAGTTTAACGGGTGAAGCTTTCTTT. It encodes CASSLTGEAFF.

The chain is built from TRBV29-1 and TRBJ2-1; TRBD2 matches at 15 bases. This CDR3 region has 18 residues. Trimming at V came to 3 bases and at J to 0 bases, leaving 6 bases not matched to a gene. Germline CDR1 is SQVTM and CDR2 is ANQGSEA. This chain's CDR3 is CSVDGLAGGLSSYNEQFF. CDR3 bases: TGCAGCGTTGACGGACTAGCGGGAGGGTTAAGCTCCTACAATGAGCAGTTCTTC.

The chain uses TRBV18 and TRBJ2-3; 8 positions agree with TRBD1. Germline assignment: CDR1 KGHSH and CDR2 LQKENI. V gave up 3 bases and J gave up 0 bases; unmatched junction bases: 5. The CDR3 consists of 16 residues. CDR3 nucleotide sequence: TGTGCCAGCTCACCCGGACAGGGACCTAGCACAGATACGCAGTATTTT. Translation gives CASSPGQGPSTDTQYF.

The V call is TRBV2, the J call TRBJ2-1; 7 nucleotides match TRBD2. Trimming at V came to 6 bases and at J to 5 bases, leaving 4 bases not matched to a gene. Germline CDR1 and CDR2: SNHLY and FYNNEI. This CDR3 has 13 amino acids. The CDR3 DNA sequence: TGTGCCAGCAGGCGGGGGAGGGACAATGAGCAGTTCTTC. Encoded protein: CASRRGRDNEQFF.

The V gene is TRBV29-1, the J gene TRBJ2-1; perhaps TRBD2 as D (6 bases). Trimming left V 6 bases short and J 7 bases short, with 19 bases between. CDR1 and CDR2 (germline): SQVTM, ANQGSEA. The CDR3 has 14 residues. The CDR3 DNA reads as TGCAGCGTGTCACACACTGCAGGGAGGAATGAGCAGTTCTTC. Translation: CSVSHTAGRNEQFF.

This clone occurred once. This chain joins TRBV6-5 and TRBJ1-1, with D perhaps TRBD1 (5 bases). V was cut by 7 bases and J by 4 bases, with 10 bases left in between. The CDR3 is made up of 12 amino acids. Per germline, CDR1 MNHEY and CDR2 SVGAGI. CDR3 in DNA: TGTGCCAGCACCCTCGGGGGCACTGAAGCTTTCTTT. It translates to CASTLGGTEAFF.

The CDR3 protein is CSAPAGQPQHF. CDR3 in DNA: TGCAGTGCCCCGGCGGGTCAGCCCCAGCATTTT. The chain couples TRBV20-1 to TRBJ1-5; D uncertain. Germline CDR1 and CDR2: DFQATT and SNEGSKA (reference sequence). The length of the CDR3 is 11 residues. V lost 6 bases, J lost 6 bases, and 9 bases lay in between.